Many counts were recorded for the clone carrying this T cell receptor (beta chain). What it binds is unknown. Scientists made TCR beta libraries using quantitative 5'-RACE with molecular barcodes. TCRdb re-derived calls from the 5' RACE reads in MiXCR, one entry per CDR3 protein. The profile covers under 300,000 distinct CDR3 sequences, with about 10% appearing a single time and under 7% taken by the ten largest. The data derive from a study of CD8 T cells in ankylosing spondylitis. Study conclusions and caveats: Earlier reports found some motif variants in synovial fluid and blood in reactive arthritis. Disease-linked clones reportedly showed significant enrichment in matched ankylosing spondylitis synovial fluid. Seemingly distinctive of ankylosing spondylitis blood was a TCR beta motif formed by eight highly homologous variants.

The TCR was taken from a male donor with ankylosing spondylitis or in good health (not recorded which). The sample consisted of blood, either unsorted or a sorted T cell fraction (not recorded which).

The CDR3 region has the DNA TGTGCCACCTGGGAGGAGTCCTACGAGCAGTACTTC. This gives the protein CATWEESYEQYF. The chain links TRBV24-1 to TRBJ2-7, with D perhaps TRBD2 (6 bases). V was clipped by 9 bases and J by 1 base, with 9 bases between them. The CDR3 runs 12 residues. From germline, CDR1 is KGHDR and CDR2 SFDVKD.